This T cell receptor beta chain was found in a study of CD8+ T cells in alopecia areata (dated by TCRdb to 2017 to 2018). Study-level background: The study used high-throughput TCRbeta sequencing to examine T cell clonal expansion in alopecia areata, in both the C3H/HeJ mouse model and human patients. Human TCRbeta sequencing covered scalp tissue and sorted CD4+ and CD8+ peripheral blood T cells from patchy and totalis/universalis alopecia areata patients and healthy controls. Clonality in the scalp was compared among normal scalp (n=4), patchy alopecia areata scalp (n=8), and alopecia totalis/universalis scalp (n=8). RNA was obtained with the PAXgene miRNA kit for fixed scalp, the miRNeasy kit for PBMCs, and the RNeasy kit for mouse skin. Amplification of TCRbeta CDR3 regions was done by immunoSEQ multiplex PCR using 35 Vbeta forward primers and 13 Jbeta reverse primers. Here is what the overall study found, with its caveats: Compared with normal scalp, lesional scalp had higher clonality and more expanded CD8+ clones, particularly in alopecia totalis/universalis, a pattern that suggests antigenic drive. Compared with mice, TCR sequences shared between patients were less clear, possibly partly because of HLA diversity across the patient population. Resident alphabeta T cells in normal human skin are also sequenced, complicating scalp TCR repertoire analysis, unlike mouse skin dominated by gammadelta T cells.

PBMCs were isolated by density centrifugation and stained for CD3, CD4 and CD8, after which CD4+ and CD8+ T cells were sorted on a FACSAria. Unaffected controls provided scalp biopsies and blood samples. The method behind the library was the immunoSEQ multiplex PCR assay. RNA was extracted from all samples and reverse transcribed into cDNA as template for TCR sequencing. SuperScript III was used for first-strand cDNA synthesis, primed with a 2:1 mix of oligo-dT and random hexamers. A synthetic immune receptor repertoire was used to assess amplification bias, and residual bias was removed computationally. The authors' analysis ran thus. Raw reads were preprocessed for error removal, and CDR3 was defined according to IMGT conventions as running from the conserved cysteine to phenylalanine. Clonality was computed as 1 minus the Shannon entropy, with the entropy normalized by log2 of the number of productive unique TCRs. Scalp TCRbeta sequences were cross-referenced with sorted blood CD4 and CD8 repertoires so that the CD4 or CD8 identity of scalp clones could be inferred. Not all clones reach the TCRdb copy of this immuneACCESS table, which keeps in-frame sequences only. Checked studies attribute under half of the gap to unresolved V genes and leave the rest unexplained. V and J calls and clone size are those listed in that table; D and trimming were worked out from the DNA. The sample table shows 150,000 to 200,000 clones, and 50% to 60% are seen once. The ten largest clones add up to 4% to 5.5% of the sample.

The CDR3, from cysteine to phenylalanine, totals 11 residues. CDR3 DNA only is kept here, 33 bases in frame from base 1. The germline V gene (reference sequence) provides CDR1 SGHAT and CDR2 FQDESV. The junction shows trimming of 5 bases on V and 7 bases on J, plus 8 bases between the germline ends. Points on this clone: Its antigen specificity is not known. No quality values exist for individual bases; no much larger clone is one base distant.

Sequences were obtained from CD4+ T cells sorted from blood. The chain couples TRBV11-1 to TRBJ1-1, with no reliable assignment of the D segment. The TCR comes from a human donor in good health. For the CDR3, the sequence is CASSPWVEAFF. The DNA reads TGTGCCAGCAGCCCCTGGGTTGAAGCTTTCTTT.